This T cell receptor beta chain was retrieved from a study of response to subunit inactivated influenza vaccine. In the case of this clonotype: Its antigen is unidentified.

Whole-study results and caveats: That few new T cells are recruited by each seasonal influenza vaccination was the authors' suggestion.

Using its own MiXCR run on the RT-PCR reads, TCRdb lists one record per CDR3 protein. Altogether about 500,000 distinct CDR3 sequences are present, approximately 15% being singletons, with the ten largest covering less than 4%. Germline CDR1 is SGHRS and CDR2 is YFSETQ. J lost 10 bases, V lost 4 bases, and 10 bases had no gene match. The CDR3 is 15 residues long. The origin of this receptor is a man between 50 and 69 years old who received an inactivated influenza vaccine. The starting material was CD4+ T cells sorted from PBMCs, obtained roughly 24 months after vaccination. The V call is TRBV5-1, the J call TRBJ2-1; 11 nucleotides agree with TRBD2. The CDR3 is CASSISGRAPGEQFF. The CDR3 region has the DNA TGCGCCAGCAGCATTAGCGGGAGGGCCCCCGGGGAGCAGTTCTTC.